What follows are 24 T cell receptor beta chains derived from one specimen sequenced in a study of T-cell memory formation after mild COVID-19. TCRdb reprocessed the 5' RACE reads via MiXCR and lists one record per CDR3 protein. The data show approximately 300,000 distinct CDR3 sequences, with 8.2% seen just once and roughly 22% held by the top ten. Material for sequencing was PBMCs or a T cell subset sorted from them (not recorded which). The receptors were gathered from a young man who had mild COVID-19 (a few samples of this study predate the infection). Cell type and time point are not known.

The rearrangement links TRBV7-9 to TRBJ2-1; D may be TRBD2 (5 bases). Deletions cut 6 bases from V and 10 bases from J, with 10 bases between. Germline CDR1 and CDR2: SEHNR and FQNEAQ (reference sequence). CDR3 size: 11 residues. The CDR3 here is CASRLTGEQFF. The CDR3 DNA reads as TGTGCCAGCAGGCTAACGGGGGAGCAGTTCTTC.

This clonotype was seen many times. The chain carries TRBV6-6 and TRBJ2-2; 8 bases map to TRBD2. V trimming: 6 bases; J trimming: 3 bases; junction bases outside the gene matches: 3. Germline loops: CDR1 MNHNY, CDR2 SVGAGI (reference sequence). The CDR3 is made up of 14 amino acids. CDR3 loop: CASRELADTGELFF. The CDR3 coding sequence is TGTGCCAGCAGAGAACTAGCGGACACCGGGGAGCTGTTTTTT.

This chain joins TRBV28 and TRBJ2-5, with D possibly being TRBD1 (7 bases). This CDR3 comprises 14 residues. Trimming cost V 2 bases and J 5 bases, with 12 bases left between them. CDR1 is MDHEN and CDR2 is SYDVKM in the germline V gene. CDR3 amino acids: CASSLQGGVETQYF. CDR3 sequence (DNA): TGTGCCAGCAGTTTACAGGGGGGCGTGGAGACCCAGTACTTC.

V is TRBV20-1 and J is TRBJ2-5; no reliable D call. Trimming cost V 6 bases and J 5 bases, with 7 bases left between them. Germline lookup yields CDR1 DFQATT and CDR2 SNEGSKA (reference sequence). CDR3 length: 10 residues. The CDR3 protein is CSAMWETQYF. The DNA for the CDR3 is TGCAGTGCCATGTGGGAGACCCAGTACTTC.

This clonotype was seen more than once but under ten times. This rearrangement joins TRBV5-6 to TRBJ2-1; a possible D gene is TRBD1 (8 bases). This CDR3 comprises 14 residues. Germline V CDR1 and CDR2: SGHDT, YYEEEE. V was cut by 7 bases and J by 7 bases, with 18 bases left in between. CDR3 DNA: TGTGCCAGCTCCCGGGACAGGCGGGGGAATGAGCAGTTCTTC. Residues: CASSRDRRGNEQFF. The variable domain in full, completed from reference TRBV5-6 and TRBJ2-1, reads DAGVTQSPTHLIKTRGQQVTLRCSPKSGHDTVSWYQQALGQGPQFIFQYYEEEERQRGNFPDRFSGHQFPNYSSELNVNALLLGDSALYLCASSRDRRGNEQFFGPGTRLTVL.

There are a few counts of this clonotype. DNA of the CDR3: TGCAGTGCTAGAGGGCTAGACCAAGAGACCCAGTACTTC. It is translated as CSARGLDQETQYF. The chain is built from TRBV20-1 and TRBJ2-5; D is unclear. Germline CDR1 reads DFQATT; CDR2 reads SNEGSKA (reference sequence). V was cut by 1 base and J by 0 bases, with 6 bases left in between. The CDR3 spans 13 residues.

The J gene is TRBJ1-1, the V gene TRBV24-1; a possible D gene is TRBD1 (5 bases). V was pared by 5 bases and J by 2 bases, with 11 bases between. CDR1 and CDR2 (germline): KGHDR, SFDVKD. CDR3 size: 14 residues. CDR3 region: CATSAAGPNTEAFF. The DNA for the CDR3 is TGTGCCACCAGTGCCGCAGGGCCAAACACTGAAGCTTTCTTT.

This clonotype has more than one count but fewer than ten. Germline and junction disagree at one end, which may indicate a read error. V and J are TRBV5-5 and TRBJ1-1; D is perhaps TRBD1 (5 bases). The CDR3 consists of 15 residues. The germline CDR1 and CDR2 sequences are SGHKS and YYEKEE (reference sequence). As DNA, the CDR3 is TGTGCCAGCAGATTGGGCCGGGGCGCAGACACTGAAGCTTTCTTT. It translates to CASRLGRGADTEAFF.

This clonotype turned up a few times. This chain connects TRBV30 to TRBJ1-3; D is unclear. V dropped 3 bases and J dropped 0 bases, with 6 bases sitting between them. Germline lookup yields CDR1 GTSNPN and CDR2 SVGIG (reference sequence). The CDR3 consists of 13 residues. CDR3 coding DNA: TGTGCCTGGAGGAAATACTCTGGAAACACCATATATTTT. Translation gives CAWRKYSGNTIYF.

V gene TRBV15 combines with J gene TRBJ1-1; D is unresolved. The CDR3 length is 17 residues. Germline CDR1 is LNHNV and CDR2 is YYDKDF (reference sequence). The V end was cut by 2 bases, the J end by 0 bases, with 16 bases between. CDR3 sequence reads: CATSRTLHRTLNTEAFF. The CDR3 coding sequence is TGTGCCACCAGCAGAACTCTCCATAGAACTTTGAACACTGAAGCTTTCTTT.

The V gene is TRBV4-3, the J gene TRBJ2-1; 8 bases agree with TRBD2. The CDR3 is 13 residues long. V shed 3 bases, J shed 9 bases, and the junction held 4 bases outside the gene matches. CDR1 and CDR2 from the germline V gene are LGHNA and YSLEER. The CDR3 sequence: CASSQLSGGEQFF. Written as DNA, the CDR3 is TGCGCCAGCAGCCAGCTGAGCGGGGGTGAGCAGTTCTTC.

This clonotype was found a few times. J is TRBJ2-6 and V is TRBV9; no clear D gene. CDR3 length: 17 amino acids. Between the trimmed V and J ends, which lost 1 base and 4 bases, there was a span of 15 bases. The V gene's germline CDR1 is SGDLS and CDR2 YYNGEE. The CDR3 region is CASSVPPGEIGANVLTF. CDR3 coding DNA: TGTGCCAGCAGCGTACCCCCCGGCGAAATAGGGGCCAACGTCCTGACTTTC.

This clonotype turned up a few times. The V gene is TRBV9, the J gene TRBJ2-2; 8 bases map to TRBD1. This CDR3 comprises 16 residues. From germline, CDR1 is SGDLS and CDR2 YYNGEE. With 2 bases clipped from V and 2 bases from J, the junction kept 5 bases outside the gene matches. CDR3 region: CASSVRDRQNTGELFF. CDR3 DNA: TGTGCCAGCAGCGTGAGGGACAGGCAAAACACCGGGGAGCTGTTTTTT.

This clonotype was picked up a small number of times. The rearrangement links TRBV6-2 or TRBV6-3 to TRBJ2-1, with a possible D match to TRBD1 (5 bases). CDR1 is MNHEY, CDR2 SVGEGT, per germline. There are 15 residues in the CDR3. V lost 2 bases, J lost 8 bases, and 16 bases lay in between. The CDR3 DNA is TGTGCCAGCAGTTACCTTTCGGACACCTTCCATGAGCAGTTCTTC. The encoded protein is CASSYLSDTFHEQFF.

The rearrangement links TRBV6-5 to TRBJ2-1; 9 bases agree with TRBD2. The CDR3 loop spans 13 amino acids. Germline V gene lookup returns CDR1 MNHEY and CDR2 SVGAGI. J gave up 9 bases and V 2 bases, and 2 bases lay outside the gene matches. DNA for the CDR3: TGTGCCAGCAGTTACAAGGGACTAGCTGAGCAGTTCTTC. Translating it yields CASSYKGLAEQFF.

This clonotype has ten or more counts. The chain links TRBV20-1 to TRBJ2-7, with no clear D. CDR3 size: 13 residues. Germline CDR1 reads DFQATT; CDR2 reads SNEGSKA (reference sequence). V dropped 2 bases and J dropped 1 base, with 9 bases sitting between them. In DNA, the CDR3 is TGCAGTGCTAGATCCAGTCCTTCCTACGAGCAGTACTTC. Residues: CSARSSPSYEQYF.

The V gene is TRBV14, the J gene TRBJ2-2; TRBD1 aligns across 9 bases. Germline lookup yields CDR1 SGHDN and CDR2 FVKESK. V shed 1 base and J 5 bases; nucleotides not matched to a gene: 8. The CDR3 has 17 residues. The CDR3 protein is CASSQGRGQGKTGELFF. The DNA for the CDR3 is TGTGCCAGCAGCCAAGGACGGGGACAGGGAAAGACCGGGGAGCTGTTTTTT.

This chain uses TRBV7-9 with TRBJ1-3; D is unresolved. The V gene lost 6 bases and the J gene lost 4 bases, with 10 bases spanning the gap. This CDR3 is 13 amino acids long. Per germline, CDR1 SEHNR and CDR2 FQNEAQ (reference sequence). The CDR3 region has the DNA TGTGCCAGCAGTCCAGACCCCGGAAACACCATATATTTT. It codes for CASSPDPGNTIYF.

The chain couples TRBV7-9 to TRBJ1-5; D ambiguous. Trimming left V 4 bases short and J 7 bases short, with 11 bases between. Germline CDR1 is SEHNR and CDR2 is FQNEAQ (reference sequence). This CDR3 spans 13 amino acids. Here the CDR3 DNA reads TGTGCCAGCAGCTACCGGGCGGGGCAGCCCCAGCATTTT. It specifies CASSYRAGQPQHF.

This clonotype was picked up a small number of times. V usage is TRBV7-2 and J usage is TRBJ2-5; possible D gene TRBD1, 5 bases. V was shortened by 5 bases and J by 4 bases, with 20 bases between the two germline ends. In germline, CDR1 is SGHTA, CDR2 FQGNSA. CDR3 size: 16 residues. The DNA of the CDR3 is TGTGCCAGCAGCCTAGGGGTTGTGGACCGAGGAGAGACCCAGTACTTC. It is translated as CASSLGVVDRGETQYF.

This clonotype was seen once. The chain employs TRBV5-1 and TRBJ2-7, with 14 nucleotides matching TRBD2. This CDR3 contains 15 residues. Trimming cost V 4 bases and J 5 bases; bases outside gene matches: 5. Germline assignment: CDR1 SGHRS and CDR2 YFSETQ. This CDR3 is CASSLGTSGSDEQYF. The CDR3 bases are TGCGCCAGCAGCCTGGGGACTAGCGGGAGCGACGAGCAGTACTTC.

This clonotype showed up many times. V gene TRBV7-3 combines with J gene TRBJ2-1; 7 bases are shared with TRBD2. The V gene end was trimmed by 5 bases and the J gene end by 2 bases; junction bases not matched to a gene: 6. The germline V gene encodes CDR1 SGHTA and CDR2 FQGTGA. The CDR3 is made up of 15 amino acids. The CDR3 DNA follows: TGTGCCAGCAGCCTCGGCAGCGGGACCTACAATGAGCAGTTCTTC. It is translated as CASSLGSGTYNEQFF.

The rearrangement links TRBV9 to TRBJ2-5; 8 nucleotides match TRBD2. Trimming took 0 bases from V and 0 from J; bases not matched to a gene: 1. The germline V gene has CDR1 SGDLS and CDR2 YYNGEE. The CDR3 extends over 15 amino acids. For the CDR3, the DNA is TGTGCCAGCAGCGTAGCAGCGGGGGACCAAGAGACCCAGTACTTC. Its protein is CASSVAAGDQETQYF. Full variable domain (outside the CDR3, taken from reference TRBV9 and TRBJ2-5): DSGVTQTPKHLITATGQRVTLRCSPRSGDLSVYWYQQSLDQGLQFLIQYYNGEERAKGNILERFSAQQFPDLHSELNLSSLELGDSALYFCASSVAAGDQETQYFGPGTRLLVL.

This clonotype was counted ten times or more. This chain uses TRBV20-1 with TRBJ2-7, with TRBD2 matching 8 bases. CDR3 size: 14 residues. The junction had 5 bases not matched to a gene; V was cut back by 1 base and J by 3 bases. Germline CDR1 DFQATT, CDR2 SNEGSKA (reference sequence). In nucleotides, the CDR3 is TGCAGTGCTAGAGCCGGGACTAGAAGCTACGAGCAGTACTTC. Amino acids: CSARAGTRSYEQYF.